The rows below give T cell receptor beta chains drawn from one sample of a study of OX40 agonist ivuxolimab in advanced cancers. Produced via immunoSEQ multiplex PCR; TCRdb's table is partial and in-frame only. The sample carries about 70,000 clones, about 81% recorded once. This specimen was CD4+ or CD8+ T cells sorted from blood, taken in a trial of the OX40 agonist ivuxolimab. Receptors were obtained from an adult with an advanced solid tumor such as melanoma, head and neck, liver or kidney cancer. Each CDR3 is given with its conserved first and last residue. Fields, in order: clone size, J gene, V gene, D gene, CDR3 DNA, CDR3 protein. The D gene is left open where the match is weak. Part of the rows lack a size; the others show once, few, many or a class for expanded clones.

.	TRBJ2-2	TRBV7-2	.	TGTGCCAGCAGCTTAGACCACACCGGGGAGCTGTTTTTT	CASSLDHTGELFF
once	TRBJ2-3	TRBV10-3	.	TGTGCCATCAGTGGGACATCCACAGATACGCAGTATTTT	CAISGTSTDTQYF
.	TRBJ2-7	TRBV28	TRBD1	TGTGCCAGCAGTGTAAGACAGGGATACTACGAGCAGTACTTC	CASSVRQGYYEQYF
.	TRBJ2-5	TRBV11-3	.	TGTGCCAGCAGCTTAGTCCAGGGTCAAGAGACCCAGTACTTC	CASSLVQGQETQYF
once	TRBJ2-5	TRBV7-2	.	TGTGCCAGCAGCCCCCGCGGCCAAGAGACCCAGTACTTC	CASSPRGQETQYF
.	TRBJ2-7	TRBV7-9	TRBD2	TGTGCCAGCGACGAGGCTAGCGGGAGGGCCAACGAGCAGTACTTC	CASDEASGRANEQYF
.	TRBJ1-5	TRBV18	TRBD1	TGTGCCAGCTCACCTCCCGCCGGACAGGGTAATCAGCCCCAGCATTTT	CASSPPAGQGNQPQHF
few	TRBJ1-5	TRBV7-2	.	TGTGCCAGCAGCACCGTCACTGGGCAGCCCCAGCATTTT	CASSTVTGQPQHF
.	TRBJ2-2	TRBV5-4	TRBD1	TGTGCCAGCAGCTTGGTAGGGGGCAACACCGGGGAGCTGTTTTTT	CASSLVGGNTGELFF
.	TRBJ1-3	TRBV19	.	TGTGCCAGTAGGTTCGCAGGGCTAGGAAACACCATATATTTT	CASRFAGLGNTIYF
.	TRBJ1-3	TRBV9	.	TGTGCCAGCAGCGTAGTTGCAGACAATGGAAACACCATATATTTT	CASSVVADNGNTIYF
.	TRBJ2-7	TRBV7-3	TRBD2	TGTGCCAGCAGCCCACAAAGCGGGATCTACGAGCAGTACTTC	CASSPQSGIYEQYF
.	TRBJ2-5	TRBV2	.	TGTGCCAGCCGACGCTACCAAGAGACCCAGTACTTC	CASRRYQETQYF
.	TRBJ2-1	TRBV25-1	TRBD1	TGTGCCAGCAGTGACGGGACAGGGGCTTCCTACAATGAGCAGTTCTTC	CASSDGTGASYNEQFF
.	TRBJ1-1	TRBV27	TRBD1	TGTGCCAGCAGGATACAGGGGAACGCTGAAGCTTTCTTT	CASRIQGNAEAFF
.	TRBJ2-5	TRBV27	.	TGTGCCAGCAGTTTCAGCGGGGAGACCCAGTACTTC	CASSFSGETQYF
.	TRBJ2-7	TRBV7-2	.	TGTGCCAGCAGCTTAGTCTCAGCCTACGAGCAGTACTTC	CASSLVSAYEQYF
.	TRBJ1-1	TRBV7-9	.	TGTGCCAGCAGCCCCGGGGGCGGGGGGACTGAAGCTTTCTTT	CASSPGGGGTEAFF
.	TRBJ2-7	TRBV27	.	TGTGCCAGCAGTTTATCGGGGGGCAGGGGTGGATACGAGCAGTACTTC	CASSLSGGRGGYEQYF
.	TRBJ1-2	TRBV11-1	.	TGTGCCAGCAGCCCGACCGCATGGGGAAGTGGCTACACCTTC	CASSPTAWGSGYTF
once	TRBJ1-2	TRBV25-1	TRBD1	TGTGCCAGTCAACCGACAGGGTTTAGCGGCTACACCTTC	CASQPTGFSGYTF
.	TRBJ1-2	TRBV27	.	TGTGCCAGCAGTTTTGGTCTTCGCGATAGGGCTGGCTACACCTTC	CASSFGLRDRAGYTF
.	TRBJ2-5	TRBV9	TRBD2	TGTGCCAGCAGCATTAGCGGGGGAGTCAACTACCAAGAGACCCAGTACTTC	CASSISGGVNYQETQYF
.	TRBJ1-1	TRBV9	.	TGTGCCGGCAGCGTAGATCAGGTGAACACTGAAGCTTTCTTT	CAGSVDQVNTEAFF
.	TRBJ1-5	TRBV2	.	TGTGCCAGCAGTGGAGGGGGAGGATACAATAGCAATCAGCCCCAGCATTTT	CASSGGGGYNSNQPQHF
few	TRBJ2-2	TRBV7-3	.	TGTGCCAGCAGCTCCCCTAACACCGGGGAGCTGTTTTTT	CASSSPNTGELFF
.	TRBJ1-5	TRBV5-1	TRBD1	TGCGCCAGCAGCTCGACAGGGAGTGAGGAGCCCCAGCATTTT	CASSSTGSEEPQHF
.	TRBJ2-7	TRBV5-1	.	TGCGCCAGCGCGCACGAGCCGACTTCCTACGAGCAGTACTTC	CASAHEPTSYEQYF
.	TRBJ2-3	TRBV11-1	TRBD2	TGTGCCAGCAGCTTGGGACTAGACTCTAGCACAGATACGCAGTATTTT	CASSLGLDSSTDTQYF
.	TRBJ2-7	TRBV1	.	TGCACCAGCAGCCACCAACTCCACGAGCAGTACTTC	CTSSHQLHEQYF
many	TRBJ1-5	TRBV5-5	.	TGTGCCAGCAGCTTGGTTCCGGGAGTCAATCAGCCCCAGCATTTT	CASSLVPGVNQPQHF
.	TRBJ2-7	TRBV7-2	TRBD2	TGTGCCAGCAGCTTAGACGCGGGCGGGAGCTCCTACGAGCAGTACTTC	CASSLDAGGSSYEQYF
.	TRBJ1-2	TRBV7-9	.	TGTGCCAGCAACTTGGGAGGAGCAAACTATGGCTACACCTTC	CASNLGGANYGYTF
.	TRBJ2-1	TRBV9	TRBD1	TGTGCCAGCAGCGTAGGGCTAGCAGCCCCGGACAGGGTGCTTCGCAATGAGCAGTTCTTC	CASSVGLAAPDRVLRNEQFF
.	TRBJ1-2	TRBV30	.	TGTGCCTGGAGAGCAACCGGGCCTGACTATGGCTACACCTTC	CAWRATGPDYGYTF
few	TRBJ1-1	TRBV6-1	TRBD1	TGTGCCAGCAGTAATACAGGGGGTAGGACTGAAGCTTTCTTT	CASSNTGGRTEAFF
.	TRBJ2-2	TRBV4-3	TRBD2	TGCGCCAGCAGCCAAGATTTAACTAGCGGGAGGCTAAACTCGAACACCGGGGAGCTGTTTTTT	CASSQDLTSGRLNSNTGELFF
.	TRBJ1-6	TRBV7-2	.	TGTGCCAGCAGCTACCAAGGGTCGTCGGGATCACCCCTCCACTTT	CASSYQGSSGSPLHF
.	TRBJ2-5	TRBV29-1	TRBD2	TGCAGCGTTGAAGGAGGGACTAGCGGGAGATTCCAAGAGACCCAGTACTTC	CSVEGGTSGRFQETQYF
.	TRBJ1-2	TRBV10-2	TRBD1	TGCGCCAGCAGTGAGTCCGAAGGGGGCTCCGTCGTATATGGCTACACCTTC	CASSESEGGSVVYGYTF
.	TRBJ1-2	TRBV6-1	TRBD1	TGTGCCAGCAGCACTGACAGGGGAAATGGCTACACCTTC	CASSTDRGNGYTF
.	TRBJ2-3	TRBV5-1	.	TGCGCCAGCAGCTCCACTAGCACAGATACGCAGTATTTT	CASSSTSTDTQYF
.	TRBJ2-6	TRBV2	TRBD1	TGTGCCAGCAGTGGGGACAGGACTGGGGCCAACGTCCTGACTTTC	CASSGDRTGANVLTF
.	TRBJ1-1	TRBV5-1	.	TGCGCCAGCAGCTCGACTGCGGGGGGGACGGCTCCAGTGAACACTGAAGCTTTCTTT	CASSSTAGGTAPVNTEAFF
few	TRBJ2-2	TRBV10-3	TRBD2	TGTGCCATCAGTGAGTCAGCGGGGATCGACACCGGGGAGCTGTTTTTT	CAISESAGIDTGELFF
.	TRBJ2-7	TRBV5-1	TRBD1	TGCGCCAGCAGCTCGACAGGGGGCCGGGTGGACGAGCAGTACTTC	CASSSTGGRVDEQYF
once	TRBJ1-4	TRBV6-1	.	TGTGCCAGCAGTCTACAGCAAACTAATGAAAAACTGTTTTTT	CASSLQQTNEKLFF
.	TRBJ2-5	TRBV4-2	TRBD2	TGTGCCAGCAGCCAATCCGGGTCGGGGGGCCAAGAGACCCAGTACTTC	CASSQSGSGGQETQYF
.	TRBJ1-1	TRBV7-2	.	TGTGCCAGCAGCTTAACGGTTAACACTGAAGCTTTCTTT	CASSLTVNTEAFF
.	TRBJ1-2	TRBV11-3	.	TGTGCCAGCAGCGTGGACATCCGGGTCCCGCTAAACTATGGCTACACCTTC	CASSVDIRVPLNYGYTF
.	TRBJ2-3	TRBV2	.	TGTGCCAGCAGTGTTTATAGGGAAGATACGCAGTATTTT	CASSVYREDTQYF
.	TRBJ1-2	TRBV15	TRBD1	TGTGCCACCAGCAGAGAGGGGGGCGGACAGGGGGGCTATGGCTACACCTTC	CATSREGGGQGGYGYTF
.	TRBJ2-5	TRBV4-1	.	TGCGCCAGCAGCCAGGGTAACAGGGCGGGTGGGGAGACCCAGTACTTC	CASSQGNRAGGETQYF